This T cell receptor (beta chain) was retrieved from a study of T cells in localized non-small cell lung cancer. Broader study findings: Uninvolved adjacent lung showed the highest T cell clonality, exceeding tumor. The study detected a median roughly 57 of the top 100 tumor clones in adjacent lung.

In germline, CDR1 is PRHDT, CDR2 FYEKMQ (reference sequence). This CDR3 spans 13 amino acids. V lost 0 bases, J lost 6 bases, and 8 bases lay in between. Remarks on this clone: Its antigen is as yet unknown.

The repertoire was sequenced with immunoSEQ multiplex PCR; TCRdb's copy has only in-frame clones and lacks some. Among tens of thousands of clones listed, 90% were seen once. This clonotype originated in a woman aged 35 to 70 with stage I lung adenocarcinoma. Here the sequenced sample was peripheral blood, taken before any cancer treatment. The rearrangement joins TRBV13 to TRBJ1-1; D remains unclear. CDR3 amino acids: CASSLGPEAEAFF. CDR3 in DNA: TGTGCCAGCAGCTTAGGCCCGGAGGCTGAAGCTTTCTTT. Full variable domain (outside the CDR3, taken from reference TRBV13 and TRBJ1-1): AAGVIQSPRHLIKEKRETATLKCYPIPRHDTVYWYQQGPGQDPQFLISFYEKMQSDKGSIPDRFSAQQFSDYHSELNMSSLELGDSALYFCASSLGPEAEAFFGQGTRLTVV.